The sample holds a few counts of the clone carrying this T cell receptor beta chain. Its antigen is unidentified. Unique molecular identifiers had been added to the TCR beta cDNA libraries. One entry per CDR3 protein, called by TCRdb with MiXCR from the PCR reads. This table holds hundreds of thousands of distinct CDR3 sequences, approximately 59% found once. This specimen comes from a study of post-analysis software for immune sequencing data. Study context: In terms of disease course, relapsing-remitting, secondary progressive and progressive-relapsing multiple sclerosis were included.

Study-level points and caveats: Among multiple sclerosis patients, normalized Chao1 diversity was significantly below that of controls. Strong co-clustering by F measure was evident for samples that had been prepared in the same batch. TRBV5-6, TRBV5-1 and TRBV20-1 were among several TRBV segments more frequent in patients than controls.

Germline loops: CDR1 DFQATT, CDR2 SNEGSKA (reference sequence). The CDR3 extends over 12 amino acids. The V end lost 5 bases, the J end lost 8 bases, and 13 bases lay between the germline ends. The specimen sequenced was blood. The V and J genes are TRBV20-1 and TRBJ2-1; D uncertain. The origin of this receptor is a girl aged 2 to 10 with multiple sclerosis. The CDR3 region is CSAPSTRDEQFF. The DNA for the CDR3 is TGCAGTGCTCCCTCGACCCGGGATGAGCAGTTCTTC.